Listed below are T cell receptor beta chains from one sample, sequenced in a study of cytomegalovirus exposure and HLA in healthy donors. Method: immunoSEQ multiplex PCR; TCRdb's copy keeps in-frame clones and lacks some. The table shows over 85,000 clones, with about three quarters occurring only once. Sequencing was done on a sample of PBMCs. These receptor sequences come from a woman aged 25 to 45 in good health and CMV-seronegative. Both conserved end residues are part of each CDR3. D genes are given only for firm matches. Part of the rows lack a size; the others show once, few, many or a class for expanded clones.

j_call: TRBJ2-7
v_call: TRBV27
clone_size: NA
d_call: NA
cdr3_nt: TGTGCCAGCAGACCCGTCGAAGTCAGCTACGAGCAGTACTTC
cdr3_aa: CASRPVEVSYEQYF

j_call: TRBJ2-7
v_call: TRBV9
clone_size: NA
d_call: NA
cdr3_nt: TGTGCCAGCAGCGTAGCTTGGCCAGACTACGAGCAGTACTTC
cdr3_aa: CASSVAWPDYEQYF

j_call: TRBJ2-5
v_call: TRBV14
clone_size: NA
d_call: TRBD2
cdr3_nt: TGTGCCAGCAGCCCCCTTGGCGCGGGAGGGCGATGGGAGACCCAGTACTTC
cdr3_aa: CASSPLGAGGRWETQYF

j_call: TRBJ2-5
v_call: TRBV5-4
clone_size: NA
d_call: TRBD2
cdr3_nt: TGTGCCAGCAGCAGAGCGGGGGGAACCGGGACCCAGTACTTC
cdr3_aa: CASSRAGGTGTQYF

j_call: TRBJ1-2
v_call: TRBV6-6
clone_size: few
d_call: TRBD1
cdr3_nt: TGTGCCAGCAGTTACTCACAGGGGAGAAACTATGGCTACACCTTC
cdr3_aa: CASSYSQGRNYGYTF

j_call: TRBJ1-2
v_call: TRBV4-2
clone_size: few
d_call: TRBD1
cdr3_nt: TGTGCCAGCAGCCAAGGGGACAGAAGCTATGGCTACACCTTC
cdr3_aa: CASSQGDRSYGYTF

j_call: TRBJ1-2
v_call: TRBV6-1
clone_size: few
d_call: TRBD1
cdr3_nt: TGTGCCAGCAGCCCTACAGGGGGCGGGCTCTATGGCTACACCTTC
cdr3_aa: CASSPTGGGLYGYTF

j_call: TRBJ1-1
v_call: TRBV29-1
clone_size: NA
d_call: NA
cdr3_nt: TGCAGCGTGATGACAGGAGAGAACACTGAAGCTTTCTTT
cdr3_aa: CSVMTGENTEAFF

j_call: TRBJ1-5
v_call: TRBV7-2
clone_size: NA
d_call: NA
cdr3_nt: TGTGCCAGCAGCTTAGCGGGCCCGAATCAGCCCCAGCATTTT
cdr3_aa: CASSLAGPNQPQHF

j_call: TRBJ2-3
v_call: TRBV7-2
clone_size: NA
d_call: TRBD2
cdr3_nt: TGTGCCAGCAGCTTAGCGGGAGGGTCCGGGACGCAGTATTTT
cdr3_aa: CASSLAGGSGTQYF

j_call: TRBJ2-5
v_call: TRBV7-2
clone_size: NA
d_call: TRBD2
cdr3_nt: TGTGCCAGCAGCCCCCGGACTAGCCTTGCCCAGACCCAGTACTTC
cdr3_aa: CASSPRTSLAQTQYF

j_call: TRBJ2-3
v_call: TRBV7-2
clone_size: NA
d_call: TRBD2
cdr3_nt: TGTGCCAGCAGCTCCTTAGCGGGGGGCGTAACAGATACGCAGTATTTT
cdr3_aa: CASSSLAGGVTDTQYF

j_call: TRBJ1-5
v_call: TRBV7-2
clone_size: NA
d_call: NA
cdr3_nt: TGTGCCAGCAGCCCCGGACAGCTAGTTAATCAGCCCCAGCATTTT
cdr3_aa: CASSPGQLVNQPQHF

j_call: TRBJ1-5
v_call: TRBV30
clone_size: NA
d_call: TRBD1
cdr3_nt: TGTGCCTGGAGGGACAGGGAGAATCAGCCCCAGCATTTT
cdr3_aa: CAWRDRENQPQHF

j_call: TRBJ2-1
v_call: TRBV4-2
clone_size: NA
d_call: TRBD2
cdr3_nt: TGTGCCAGCAGCCAAGATGGGGCGGGGGACTCTTCCAATGAGCAGTTCTTC
cdr3_aa: CASSQDGAGDSSNEQFF

j_call: TRBJ1-2
v_call: TRBV4-1
clone_size: NA
d_call: NA
cdr3_nt: TGCGCCAGCAGCCAAGATCCCAGGGATCAACGGTGGTATGGCTACACCTTC
cdr3_aa: CASSQDPRDQRWYGYTF

j_call: TRBJ1-2
v_call: TRBV27
clone_size: few
d_call: NA
cdr3_nt: TGTGCCAGCAGGACAGCTCCATATGGCTACACCTTC
cdr3_aa: CASRTAPYGYTF

j_call: TRBJ2-7
v_call: TRBV7-9
clone_size: NA
d_call: TRBD1
cdr3_nt: TGTGCCAGCAGCTATACGAGGACAGGGACCTACGAGCAGTACTTC
cdr3_aa: CASSYTRTGTYEQYF

j_call: TRBJ2-1
v_call: TRBV15
clone_size: NA
d_call: TRBD2
cdr3_nt: TGTGCCACCAGCAGATCGAGGGCTAGCGGGAGAGGGGGGGGTGGGGATGAGCAGTTCTTC
cdr3_aa: CATSRSRASGRGGGGDEQFF

j_call: TRBJ2-3
v_call: TRBV4-3
clone_size: NA
d_call: NA
cdr3_nt: TGCGCCAGCAGCCTGGGACTCGCCAGCGCCAGCACAGATACGCAGTATTTT
cdr3_aa: CASSLGLASASTDTQYF

j_call: TRBJ1-1
v_call: TRBV19
clone_size: NA
d_call: NA
cdr3_nt: TGTGCCAGTAGTTCAGGGGCCTTTATCGCTGAAGCTTTCTTT
cdr3_aa: CASSSGAFIAEAFF

j_call: TRBJ1-1
v_call: TRBV28
clone_size: once
d_call: NA
cdr3_nt: TGTGCTGGGGGGGAACGTGGGAACACTGAAGCTTTCTTT
cdr3_aa: CAGGERGNTEAFF

j_call: TRBJ1-1
v_call: TRBV19
clone_size: NA
d_call: TRBD1
cdr3_nt: TGTGCCAGTGGCCAGGGGGCCATCTGGTCTGAAGCTTTCTTT
cdr3_aa: CASGQGAIWSEAFF

j_call: TRBJ1-5
v_call: TRBV4-1
clone_size: NA
d_call: NA
cdr3_nt: TGCGCCAGCAGCCAAGCCGGGACAATGGGGAATCAGCCCCAGCATTTT
cdr3_aa: CASSQAGTMGNQPQHF

j_call: TRBJ2-7
v_call: TRBV7-2
clone_size: NA
d_call: NA
cdr3_nt: TGTGCCAGCAGCCCCTTCGGGTCTAACGCCTACGAGCAGTACTTC
cdr3_aa: CASSPFGSNAYEQYF

j_call: TRBJ1-2
v_call: TRBV28
clone_size: NA
d_call: TRBD1
cdr3_nt: TGTGCCAGCAGTTTGCGGGACAGGGCCTACACCTTC
cdr3_aa: CASSLRDRAYTF

j_call: TRBJ2-7
v_call: TRBV5-1
clone_size: NA
d_call: TRBD1
cdr3_nt: TGCGCCAGCAGCTTGGTGGCAGGGGGAGTTTACGAGCAGTACTTC
cdr3_aa: CASSLVAGGVYEQYF

j_call: TRBJ2-4
v_call: TRBV4-1
clone_size: NA
d_call: NA
cdr3_nt: TGCGCCAGCAGCCAAGATCCAGGGAACATTCAGTACTTC
cdr3_aa: CASSQDPGNIQYF

j_call: TRBJ1-2
v_call: TRBV7-3
clone_size: NA
d_call: TRBD1
cdr3_nt: TGTGCCAGCAGATTCGACAGGGCTGATGGCTACACCTTC
cdr3_aa: CASRFDRADGYTF

j_call: TRBJ1-1
v_call: TRBV27
clone_size: NA
d_call: TRBD1
cdr3_nt: TGTGCCAGCAGTATCCCGGGACAGGGGACTGAAGCTTTCTTT
cdr3_aa: CASSIPGQGTEAFF

j_call: TRBJ1-2
v_call: TRBV6-5
clone_size: once
d_call: TRBD1
cdr3_nt: TGTGCCAGCAGATCCGTAGGGCAGGGGGATGGCTACACCTTC
cdr3_aa: CASRSVGQGDGYTF

j_call: TRBJ1-4
v_call: TRBV16
clone_size: NA
d_call: TRBD1
cdr3_nt: TGTGCCAGCAGCCAAACGGACAGGCCGATCGGGTTTTTT
cdr3_aa: CASSQTDRPIGFF

j_call: TRBJ1-2
v_call: TRBV27
clone_size: NA
d_call: NA
cdr3_nt: TGTGCCAGCAGTTTATCGTGGCGGGACTACGGCTACACCTTC
cdr3_aa: CASSLSWRDYGYTF

j_call: TRBJ1-2
v_call: TRBV5-4
clone_size: once
d_call: TRBD1
cdr3_nt: TGTGCCAGCAGCTTGGATCTCAGACAGGGGGCTCGCTATGGCTACACCTTC
cdr3_aa: CASSLDLRQGARYGYTF

j_call: TRBJ2-7
v_call: TRBV7-3
clone_size: NA
d_call: NA
cdr3_nt: TGTGCCAGCAGCTTATGGGTCGGGGGTTCCTACGAGCAGTACTTC
cdr3_aa: CASSLWVGGSYEQYF

j_call: TRBJ1-5
v_call: TRBV6-6
clone_size: NA
d_call: TRBD1
cdr3_nt: TGTGCCAGCAGTTTCTCCGCAGGGGGATACAATCAGCCCCAGCATTTT
cdr3_aa: CASSFSAGGYNQPQHF

j_call: TRBJ2-5
v_call: TRBV6-6
clone_size: NA
d_call: TRBD2
cdr3_nt: TGTGCCAGCAGTCGGGGGGGCACTAAAGAGACCCAGTACTTC
cdr3_aa: CASSRGGTKETQYF

j_call: TRBJ1-5
v_call: TRBV6-4
clone_size: once
d_call: NA
cdr3_nt: TGTGCCAGCAGTGCACAGATAAATCAGCCCCAGCATTTT
cdr3_aa: CASSAQINQPQHF

j_call: TRBJ2-7
v_call: TRBV2
clone_size: NA
d_call: TRBD1
cdr3_nt: TGTGCCAGCAGTGCTGGGACAGGGAGCTACGAGCAGTACTTC
cdr3_aa: CASSAGTGSYEQYF

j_call: TRBJ2-2
v_call: TRBV11-3
clone_size: NA
d_call: NA
cdr3_nt: TGTGCCAGCAGCTTAAATGGAGCCTACACCAGGGAGCTGTTTTTT
cdr3_aa: CASSLNGAYTRELFF

j_call: TRBJ2-7
v_call: TRBV5-4
clone_size: NA
d_call: TRBD2
cdr3_nt: TGTGCCAGCAGCCCTACCACGGGACTAGCGTCCTACGAGCAGTACTTC
cdr3_aa: CASSPTTGLASYEQYF

j_call: TRBJ1-2
v_call: TRBV28
clone_size: NA
d_call: NA
cdr3_nt: TGTGCCAGCAGGAAACCTAAGACAGGCTACACCTTC
cdr3_aa: CASRKPKTGYTF

j_call: TRBJ1-6
v_call: TRBV5-4
clone_size: NA
d_call: NA
cdr3_nt: TGTGCCAGCAGCCCGAACAGGAATTCACCCCTCCACTTT
cdr3_aa: CASSPNRNSPLHF

j_call: TRBJ1-6
v_call: TRBV28
clone_size: NA
d_call: TRBD1
cdr3_nt: TGTGCCAGCAGCCCTAAATCAGGGGGGAATTCACCCCTCCACTTT
cdr3_aa: CASSPKSGGNSPLHF

j_call: TRBJ1-2
v_call: TRBV27
clone_size: NA
d_call: TRBD1
cdr3_nt: TGTGCCAGCAGTACTAAACAGGGGGGGTATGGCTACACCTTC
cdr3_aa: CASSTKQGGYGYTF

j_call: TRBJ2-7
v_call: TRBV5-1
clone_size: NA
d_call: TRBD1
cdr3_nt: TGCGCCAGCCGAACTACAGGGGCCCTCTCAGACGAGCAGTACTTC
cdr3_aa: CASRTTGALSDEQYF

j_call: TRBJ1-1
v_call: TRBV2
clone_size: NA
d_call: NA
cdr3_nt: TGTGCCAGCACTCCTAGGGGTGCTGAAGCTTTCTTT
cdr3_aa: CASTPRGAEAFF

j_call: TRBJ2-1
v_call: TRBV7-6
clone_size: few
d_call: NA
cdr3_nt: TGTGCCAGCAGCTTGGACGGGAGCTCCTACAATGAGCAGTTCTTC
cdr3_aa: CASSLDGSSYNEQFF

j_call: TRBJ2-1
v_call: TRBV7-6
clone_size: NA
d_call: TRBD2
cdr3_nt: TGTGCCAGCAGCTTAGAGGGTAGCGGGGGGGCATATAATGAGCAGTTCTTC
cdr3_aa: CASSLEGSGGAYNEQFF

j_call: TRBJ2-7
v_call: TRBV19
clone_size: NA
d_call: NA
cdr3_nt: TGTGCCAGTAGTATCGGGGTTGCGGGCTACGAGCAGTACTTC
cdr3_aa: CASSIGVAGYEQYF

j_call: TRBJ1-5
v_call: TRBV10-1
clone_size: NA
d_call: NA
cdr3_nt: TGCGCCCTCAAACTAACACGGAGGAGCAATCAGCCCCAGCATTTT
cdr3_aa: CALKLTRRSNQPQHF

j_call: TRBJ2-7
v_call: TRBV2
clone_size: NA
d_call: NA
cdr3_nt: TGTGCCAGCAGTGTTGAGGTCAACTCCTACGAGCAGTACTTC
cdr3_aa: CASSVEVNSYEQYF

j_call: TRBJ1-1
v_call: TRBV7-9
clone_size: few
d_call: TRBD1
cdr3_nt: TGTGCCAGCACCCAGGGGGCGGACACTGAAGCTTTCTTT
cdr3_aa: CASTQGADTEAFF

j_call: TRBJ2-7
v_call: TRBV4-1
clone_size: NA
d_call: NA
cdr3_nt: TGCGCCAGCAGCCCGAAAGGGGCAGGCACAGCCTACGAGCAGTACTTC
cdr3_aa: CASSPKGAGTAYEQYF